Listed below are T cell receptor beta chains from one sample, sequenced in a study of cytomegalovirus exposure and HLA in healthy donors. Method: immunoSEQ multiplex PCR; TCRdb's copy keeps in-frame clones and lacks some. The table lists about 190,000 clones, 60% to 80% of them singletons, with around 1.6% in the top ten. Source material: PBMCs. The origin of the receptors is a woman aged 18 to 35 in good health and CMV-seronegative. The CDR3 runs from the conserved cysteine through the conserved F or W. A D gene is named only where the DNA matches it firmly. Some rows have no size entry. The others give once, few or many, or a class for an expanded clone.

- TRBJ1-6 TRBD1 TRBV14 CASSDRDPLAPLHF TGTGCCAGCAGCGACAGGGACCCGCTTGCGCCCCTCCACTTT
- TRBJ1-5 - TRBV27 CARARNPSNQPQHF TGTGCCAGGGCCAGGAACCCTAGCAATCAGCCCCAGCATTTT
- TRBJ1-1 TRBD1 TRBV7-9 CASSQGQMNTEAFF TGTGCCAGCAGCCAGGGACAGATGAACACTGAAGCTTTCTTT
once TRBJ1-2 - TRBV7-8 CASREGRFTNYGYTF TGTGCCAGCAGGGAGGGCCGGTTTACTAACTATGGCTACACCTTC
- TRBJ1-4 TRBD1 TRBV27 CASSHTGGPGEKLFF TGTGCCAGCAGTCATACAGGGGGGCCTGGTGAAAAACTGTTTTTT
- TRBJ1-5 TRBD1 TRBV19 CASAQGDSYNQPQHF TGTGCCAGTGCCCAAGGGGACAGCTACAATCAGCCCCAGCATTTT
- TRBJ1-2 TRBD1 TRBV9 CASSKQGQVTDGYTF TGTGCCAGCAGCAAACAGGGACAGGTTACTGATGGCTACACCTTC
few TRBJ2-7 TRBD2 TRBV6-6 CASGGGAASYEQYF TGTGCCAGCGGGGGGGGAGCAGCCTCCTACGAGCAGTACTTC
- TRBJ1-5 - TRBV19 CASTEDNRAWGNQPQHF TGTGCCAGTACCGAGGACAACCGGGCTTGGGGCAATCAGCCCCAGCATTTT
- TRBJ2-1 TRBD2 TRBV10-3 CAISEVAGVDNEQFF TGTGCCATCAGTGAGGTAGCGGGAGTGGACAATGAGCAGTTCTTC